This record looks at one TCR beta chain sequence and its context. Enrolment of Seattle patients took place during active infection, and they were followed longitudinally. Original analysis: Reference gene primer amplification gave estimated nucleated cell counts. Measured with immunoSEQ multiplex PCR; TCRdb has only the in-frame clones, and not every one. That table is the source of V, J and clone size, and D and trimming were worked out from the DNA. This sample has a few hundred thousand clones, with 75% to 90% found just once. The entry originates in a study of blood T cell repertoires in COVID-19. Study details: The origin of the acute and convalescent COVID-19 samples was the United States, Italy and Spain. PBMCs, B-cell-depleted T cells, or T cells were the source of the cDNA or gDNA that made up the material.

The TCR sequence derives from a woman in her sixties or seventies with COVID-19, enrolled during active disease. Sequences were obtained from peripheral blood.

The CDR3 spells CASSPGQSSGNTIYF. CDR3 DNA sequence: TGTGCCAGCAGTCCGGGACAGAGCTCTGGAAACACCATATATTTT. The gene calls are TRBV5-8 and TRBJ1-3; the match to TRBD1 covers 7 bases. Trimming cost V 5 bases and J 0 bases; bases outside gene matches: 5. The germline CDR1 and CDR2 sequences are SGHTS and YDEGEE. The CDR3 runs 15 residues.